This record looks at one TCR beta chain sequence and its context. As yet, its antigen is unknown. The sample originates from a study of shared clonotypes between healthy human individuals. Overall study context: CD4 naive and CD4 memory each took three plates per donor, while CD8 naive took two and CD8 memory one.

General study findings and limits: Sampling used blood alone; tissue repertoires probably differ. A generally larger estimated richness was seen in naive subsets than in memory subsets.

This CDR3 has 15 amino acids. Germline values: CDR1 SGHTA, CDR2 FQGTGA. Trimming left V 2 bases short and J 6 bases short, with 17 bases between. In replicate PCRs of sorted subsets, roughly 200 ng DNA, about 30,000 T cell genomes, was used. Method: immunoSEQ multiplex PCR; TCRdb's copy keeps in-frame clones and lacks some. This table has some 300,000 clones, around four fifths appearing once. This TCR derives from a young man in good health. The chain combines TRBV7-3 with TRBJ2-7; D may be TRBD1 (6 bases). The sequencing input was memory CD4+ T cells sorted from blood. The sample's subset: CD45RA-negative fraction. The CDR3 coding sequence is TGTGCCAGCAGCTTATCGGTCGACAGGTCGGGCGAGCAGTACTTC. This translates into CASSLSVDRSGEQYF.